This T cell receptor beta chain emerged from a study of CD8 T cells in ankylosing spondylitis. Findings of the study overall: Disease-linked clones reportedly concentrated significantly in matched ankylosing spondylitis synovial fluid. As for the disease-linked clones, they showed a CD8+ phenotype and occurred at relatively low frequencies in peripheral blood. Ankylosing spondylitis blood appeared to carry a characteristic TCR beta motif of roughly 8 highly homologous variants.

CDR1 SGHRS and CDR2 YFSETQ come from the germline V gene. The trim removed 4 bases at V and 8 bases at J, leaving 13 bases unmatched. The CDR3 is 17 residues long. Quantitative 5'-RACE with molecular barcodes generated TCR beta libraries. TCRdb analysed the 5' RACE reads with MiXCR anew, one entry per CDR3 protein. The table includes fewer than 400,000 distinct CDR3 sequences, 20% to 25% detected once. As regards this clonotype: Its specificity is not known.

The specimen sequenced was blood, either unsorted or a sorted T cell fraction (not recorded which). This chain connects TRBV5-1 to TRBJ2-1; 12 bases align to TRBD1. The receptor's source is a male donor with ankylosing spondylitis. The CDR3 protein is CASSPTPGGQGAYEQFF. Here the CDR3 DNA reads TGCGCCAGCAGCCCAACCCCCGGGGGACAGGGGGCGTATGAGCAGTTCTTC.